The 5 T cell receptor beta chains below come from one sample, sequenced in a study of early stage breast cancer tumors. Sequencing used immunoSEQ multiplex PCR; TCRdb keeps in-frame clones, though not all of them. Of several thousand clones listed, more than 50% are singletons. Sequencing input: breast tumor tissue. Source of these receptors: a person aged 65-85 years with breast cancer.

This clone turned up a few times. In DNA form, the CDR3 reads TGTGCCAGCTCAGGGGTCGACTCCTACGAGCAGTACTTC. It codes for CASSGVDSYEQYF. V gene TRBV5-6 combines with J gene TRBJ2-7; tentatively, D is TRBD1 (6 bases). The CDR3 has 13 amino acids. The V gene's germline CDR1 is SGHDT and CDR2 YYEEEE. With 7 bases removed from V and 0 bases from J, the gap between germline ends came to 11 bases.

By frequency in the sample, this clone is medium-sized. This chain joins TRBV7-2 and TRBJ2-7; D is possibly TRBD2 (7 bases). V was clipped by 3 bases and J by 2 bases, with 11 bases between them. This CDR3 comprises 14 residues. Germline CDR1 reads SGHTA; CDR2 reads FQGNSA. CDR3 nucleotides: TGTGCCAGCAGCTTGCGGGGGCCGACCTACGAGCAGTACTTC. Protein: CASSLRGPTYEQYF. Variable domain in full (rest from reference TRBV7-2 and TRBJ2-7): GAGVSQSPSNKVTEKGKDVELRCDPISGHTALYWYRQSLGQGLEFLIYFQGNSAPDKSGLPSDRFSAERTGGSVSTLTIQRTQQEDSAVYLCASSLRGPTYEQYFGPGTRLTVT.

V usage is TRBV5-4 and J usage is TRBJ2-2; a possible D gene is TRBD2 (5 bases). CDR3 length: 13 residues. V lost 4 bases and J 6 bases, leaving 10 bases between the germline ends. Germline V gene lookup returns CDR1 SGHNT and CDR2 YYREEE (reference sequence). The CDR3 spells CASSLGLAGELFF. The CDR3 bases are TGTGCCAGCAGCCTTGGACTCGCCGGGGAGCTGTTTTTT.

As DNA, the CDR3 is TGTGCCAGCAGCTGGTGGCGGGGGGCCAATGAGCAGTTCTTC. This sequence encodes CASSWWRGANEQFF. The V gene is TRBV5-6, the J gene TRBJ2-1, with 8 positions matching TRBD2. Germline lookup yields CDR1 SGHDT and CDR2 YYEEEE. The V segment lost 3 bases and the J segment 6 bases; nucleotides outside the gene matches: 5. The CDR3 consists of 14 residues.

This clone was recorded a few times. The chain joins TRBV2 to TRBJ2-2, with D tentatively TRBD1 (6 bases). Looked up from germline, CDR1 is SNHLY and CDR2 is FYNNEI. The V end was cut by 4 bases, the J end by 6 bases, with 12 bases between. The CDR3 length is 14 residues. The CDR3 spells CASSALGAAGELFF. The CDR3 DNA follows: TGTGCCAGCAGTGCTCTGGGGGCGGCCGGGGAGCTGTTTTTT.